A single sample gave rise to the 24 T cell receptor beta chains below, sequenced in a study of T cells in localized non-small cell lung cancer. Here immunoSEQ multiplex PCR was the method, and the copy in TCRdb shows in-frame clones only, minus some. The sample records around 34,000 clones, 93% being singletons. The specimen comprised peripheral blood, sampled before any cancer treatment. The receptors shown here come from a female donor over 55 with stage I lung adenocarcinoma.

The chain uses TRBV5-6 and TRBJ2-7; D is ambiguous. The CDR3 has 13 residues. V lost 2 bases and J 0 bases, leaving 6 bases between the germline ends. Germline assignment: CDR1 SGHDT and CDR2 YYEEEE. CDR3: CASSLYSSYEQYV. CDR3 DNA: TGTGCCAGCAGCTTATACAGCTCCTACGAGCAGTACGTC.

This chain links TRBV19 with TRBJ1-2; a possible D gene is TRBD1 (5 bases). This CDR3 has 14 residues. V lost 4 bases to trimming and J lost 4 bases, with 13 bases between them. Germline V CDR1 and CDR2: LNHDA, SQIVND (reference sequence). The CDR3 sequence: CASSRDGALYGYTF. CDR3 bases: TGTGCCAGTAGTAGGGACGGTGCCCTCTATGGCTACACCTTC.

The chain uses TRBV2 and TRBJ2-5, with 12 bases that match TRBD2. The CDR3 extends over 15 amino acids. With V trimmed by 8 bases and J by 4 bases, 8 bases remained unmatched. The germline V gene has CDR1 SNHLY and CDR2 FYNNEI. CDR3 bases: TGTGCCAGCGGGGCTAGCGGGGGGGCACGAGAGACCCAGTACTTC. It translates to CASGASGGARETQYF.

The CDR3 DNA sequence: TGTGCCAGCAGTTACGGACAGGGGGCAGAGACCCAGTACTTC. It is translated as CASSYGQGAETQYF. This chain uses TRBV6-5 with TRBJ2-5, with 11 bases that match TRBD1. The V gene end was trimmed by 2 bases and the J gene end by 4 bases; junction bases not matched to a gene: 0. This CDR3 is 14 amino acids long. Germline lookup yields CDR1 MNHEY and CDR2 SVGAGI.

V usage is TRBV5-6 and J usage is TRBJ1-2, with D unclear. The germline gives CDR1 SGHDT, CDR2 YYEEEE. The CDR3 sequence is 12 residues long. Between the trimmed V and J ends, which lost 1 base and 5 bases, there was a span of 6 bases. Here the CDR3 DNA reads TGTGCCAGCAGCTTGAGGCCATATGGCTACACCTTC. Translating it yields CASSLRPYGYTF.

This chain uses TRBV5-4 with TRBJ1-3; D might be TRBD1 (5 bases). This CDR3 spans 17 amino acids. From germline, CDR1 is SGHNT and CDR2 YYREEE (reference sequence). V lost 1 base, J lost 0 bases, and 14 bases lay in between. This CDR3 is CASSLPNRISSGNTIYF. CDR3 coding DNA: TGTGCCAGCAGCTTGCCTAACAGGATTAGCTCTGGAAACACCATATATTTT.

The chain joins TRBV18 to TRBJ1-1, with D uncertain. CDR3 length: 15 residues. The V and J ends lost 0 bases and 1 base respectively, with 9 bases between them. Germline loops: CDR1 KGHSH, CDR2 LQKENI. The CDR3 region has the DNA TGTGCCAGCTCACCACCGGGTCGGACGAACACTGAAGCTTTCTTT. Encoded protein: CASSPPGRTNTEAFF.

This chain links TRBV19 with TRBJ1-2; D remains unclear. The V gene lost 3 bases and the J gene lost 3 bases, with 11 bases spanning the gap. Germline assignment: CDR1 LNHDA and CDR2 SQIVND (reference sequence). The CDR3 is 14 residues long. Written as DNA, the CDR3 is TGTGCCAGTAGTATGAAAAGGGAGGACTATGGCTACACCTTC. Protein sequence: CASSMKREDYGYTF.

The V and J genes are TRBV7-3 and TRBJ1-5; tentative D call: TRBD1 (6 bases). The germline V and J ends were trimmed by 4 bases and 5 bases, with 9 bases remaining between them. The CDR3 sequence is 13 residues long. Germline-derived CDR1 and CDR2 are SGHTA and FQGTGA. As DNA, the CDR3 is TGTGCCAGCAGCTCCGACAGGTATCAGCCCCAGCATTTT. Protein: CASSSDRYQPQHF.

J is TRBJ1-1 and V is TRBV4-1, with D possibly TRBD1 on 5 matching bases. CDR3 length: 13 residues. V shed 1 base and J shed 3 bases, with 6 bases lying between them. Germline V lookup: CDR1 MGHRA, CDR2 YSYEKL. DNA of the CDR3: TGCGCCAGCAGCCAAGTGGGGGACACTGAAGCTTTCTTT. This translates into CASSQVGDTEAFF.

The rearrangement uses TRBV7-3 and TRBJ2-7; TRBD1 or TRBD2 may be the D gene (7 bases each). Per the germline V gene, CDR1 is SGHTA and CDR2 is FQGTGA. V lost 4 bases, J lost 3 bases, and 13 bases lay in between. CDR3 length: 14 residues. CDR3 bases: TGTGCCAGCAGCTCGCAGGGGGGGTTCTACGAGCAGTACTTC. This encodes CASSSQGGFYEQYF.

The V and J genes are TRBV30 and TRBJ1-2; D not resolved. Looked up from germline, CDR1 is GTSNPN and CDR2 is SVGIG (reference sequence). The germline V and J ends were trimmed by 0 bases and 0 bases, with 11 bases remaining between them. The CDR3 spans 15 residues. In nucleotides, the CDR3 is TGTGCCTGGAGTGTACCAGCCAGGCCTAACTATGGCTACACCTTC. Encoded protein: CAWSVPARPNYGYTF.

J is TRBJ2-2 and V is TRBV4-2; weak D call: TRBD2 (6 bases). The V end lost 2 bases, the J end lost 1 base, and 14 bases lay between the germline ends. The CDR3 length is 17 residues. Germline V gives CDR1 LGHNA, CDR2 YNFKEQ. The CDR3: CASSQKLATWNTGELFF. In DNA form, the CDR3 reads TGTGCCAGCAGCCAAAAGCTAGCGACTTGGAACACCGGGGAGCTGTTTTTT.

The chain recombines TRBV7-3 with TRBJ2-1; perhaps TRBD2 as D (5 bases). The CDR3 sequence is 13 residues long. V lost 4 bases and J 9 bases, leaving 13 bases between the germline ends. Germline CDR1 and CDR2: SGHTA and FQGTGA. The CDR3 DNA reads TGTGCCAGCAGCTACGAGAGGGCCACTGAGCAGTTCTTC. It specifies CASSYERATEQFF. Full variable domain (missing parts from reference TRBV7-3 and TRBJ2-1): GAGVSQTPSNKVTEKGKYVELRCDPISGHTALYWYRQSLGQGPEFLIYFQGTGAADDSGLPNDRFFAVRPEGSVSTLKIQRTERGDSAVYLCASSYERATEQFFGPGTRLTVL.

This chain uses TRBV29-1 with TRBJ1-5; D is uncertain. Looked up from germline, CDR1 is SQVTM and CDR2 is ANQGSEA. V shed 6 bases and J shed 4 bases, with 16 bases lying between them. The length of the CDR3 is 14 residues. CDR3 nucleotides: TGCAGCGTCGCCTCCGGGATTATAAATCAGCCCCAGCATTTT. This encodes CSVASGIINQPQHF.

This chain connects TRBV30 to TRBJ1-3, with D possibly TRBD1 on 5 matching bases. Per the germline V gene, CDR1 is GTSNPN and CDR2 is SVGIG (reference sequence). Trimming took off 3 bases at V and 8 bases at J, with 11 bases between the two ends. The CDR3 covers 12 residues. CDR3 nucleotide sequence: TGTGCCTGGAGCGCCGGGGGAGACACCATATATTTT. Residues: CAWSAGGDTIYF.

The chain has TRBV7-3 and TRBJ1-5; 12 bases are shared with TRBD1. Losses at the gene ends were 5 bases for V and 4 bases for J; bases not matched to a gene: 3. CDR3 size: 15 residues. The germline CDR1 and CDR2 sequences are SGHTA and FQGTGA. CDR3 region: CASSRDRGRNQPQHF. CDR3 DNA sequence: TGTGCCAGCAGCCGGGACAGGGGGCGTAATCAGCCCCAGCATTTT.

The V and J genes are TRBV4-3 and TRBJ2-3; weak D call: TRBD1 (6 bases). V lost 4 bases, J lost 6 bases, and 17 bases lay in between. Per the germline V gene, CDR1 is LGHNA and CDR2 is YSLEER. This CDR3 spans 15 amino acids. For the CDR3, the DNA is TGCGCCAGCAGCCCCGCCGGGACACTGTTCGATACGCAGTATTTT. It is translated as CASSPAGTLFDTQYF.

The chain recombines TRBV28 with TRBJ2-5; TRBD1 is a possible D gene (6 bases). V shed 1 base and J shed 5 bases, with 14 bases lying between them. The CDR3 spans 15 residues. Germline CDR1 reads MDHEN; CDR2 reads SYDVKM. The CDR3 protein is CASSLSTGLRETQYF. The CDR3 DNA is TGTGCCAGCAGTTTATCGACAGGTCTCAGGGAGACCCAGTACTTC.

A single count supports this clone. V and J are TRBV28 and TRBJ1-1, with TRBD1 as a possible D gene (6 bases). The CDR3 consists of 14 residues. CDR1 is MDHEN and CDR2 is SYDVKM in the germline V gene. Trimming took 3 bases from V and 3 from J, leaving 11 bases between them. DNA for the CDR3: TGTGCCAGCAGTTTCGGGACACACTACACTGAAGCTTTCTTT. Its protein is CASSFGTHYTEAFF.

The DNA of the CDR3 is TGTGCCATCAGTGAGTCGCAGGGCGGGGGCCTCACAGATACGCAGTATTTT. Translated: CAISESQGGGLTDTQYF. This sequence joins TRBV10-3 and TRBJ2-3, with D possibly TRBD2 on 7 matching bases. Trimming cost V 0 bases and J 2 bases, with 15 bases left between them. The CDR3 totals 17 residues. In germline, CDR1 is ENHRY, CDR2 SYGVKD.

The chain is built from TRBV9 and TRBJ1-3; D gene unclear. The CDR3 covers 14 residues. V lost 3 bases and J lost 4, with 11 bases in between. Looked up from germline, CDR1 is SGDLS and CDR2 is YYNGEE. This CDR3 reads CASSEGIAGNTIYF. Written as DNA, the CDR3 is TGTGCCAGCAGCGAAGGGATAGCGGGAAACACCATATATTTT.

The chain recombines TRBV21-1 with TRBJ2-4; TRBD1, the D gene given by the table, was not confirmed from the DNA. TRBV21-1 is labeled a pseudogene. The CDR3 runs to 14 residues. The CDR3: CASSKRGSKNIQYF. The CDR3 coding sequence is TGTGCCAGCAGCAAAAGGGGTTCCAAAAACATTCAGTACTTC.

J is TRBJ2-7 and V is TRBV28, with 7 bases identical to TRBD1. With V trimmed by 6 bases and J by 4 bases, 6 bases remained unmatched. Germline lookup yields CDR1 MDHEN and CDR2 SYDVKM. The CDR3 runs to 13 residues. CDR3 residues: CASSRGQYYEQYF. CDR3 nucleotides: TGTGCCAGCAGCCGGGGACAGTATTACGAGCAGTACTTC.